A single T cell receptor (beta chain) is shown here with its context. Its specificity is unknown. The sample comes from a study of T-cell reconstitution after alpha-beta-depleted transplantation in children. Whole-study results and caveats: After transplant, at about two months, alpha-beta T cells were reportedly derived from several hundred expanded graft clones. At one year after transplant, newly produced T cells mostly accounted for T-cell counts and diversity.

Germline-derived CDR1 and CDR2 are DFQATT and SNEGSKA (reference sequence). This CDR3 has 15 amino acids. The V and J ends lost 3 bases and 3 bases, in that order; junction bases with no gene match: 6. Preparation of the TCRbeta library used unique molecular identifiers. TCRdb re-called the PCR reads through MiXCR, storing one row per CDR3 protein. This repertoire shows approximately 290,000 distinct CDR3 sequences, around a tenth found once; its top ten account for roughly a quarter. Sequenced material: peripheral blood, taken 180 days after TCRalphabeta/CD19-depleted stem cell transplant. The chain joins TRBV20-1 to TRBJ1-5; 9 bases are a match to TRBD1. The sequence was obtained from a male patient between 2 and 9 years old who had a stem cell transplant for chronic granulomatous disease, so the T cells may come from the graft donor. CDR3 coding DNA: TGCAGTGCTAGTCCGGGACAGGGCTCCAATCAGCCCCAGCATTTT. This codes for CSASPGQGSNQPQHF.